Presented here are 21 T cell receptor beta chains from one specimen sequenced in a study of T cell repertoires in cytomegalovirus infection. TCRdb independently ran MiXCR on the reads; one entry per CDR3 protein. The data contain 150,000 to 200,000 distinct CDR3 sequences, about 20% of them seen just once; the ten biggest clones take up 25%. Their recognized antigens are unknown. Material: CD8+ T cells from cultured PBMCs, obtained from culture after CMV antigen stimulation. The receptors shown here come from a human donor in good health (CMV status not recorded). Some clones in this sample may be carry-over from other donors' samples.

This clonotype was counted only a few times. The chain joins TRBV2 to TRBJ1-5, with D perhaps TRBD1 (5 bases). Deletions cut 6 bases from V and 2 bases from J, with 20 bases between. There are 17 residues in the CDR3. CDR1 and CDR2 from the germline V gene are SNHLY and FYNNEI. This CDR3 is CASSYGTPTWGNQPQHF. The CDR3 DNA sequence: TGTGCCAGCAGCTACGGGACCCCAACCTGGGGCAATCAGCCCCAGCATTTT.

This chain joins TRBV7-2 and TRBJ1-1, with D possibly matching TRBD1 (6 bases). V was shortened by 6 bases and J by 4 bases, with 18 bases between the two germline ends. The germline V gene has CDR1 SGHTA and CDR2 FQGNSA. The CDR3 sequence is 15 residues long. CDR3 sequence reads: CASRSTDRSITEAFF. CDR3 in DNA: TGTGCCAGCAGATCCACCGACAGGTCTATCACTGAAGCTTTCTTT.

Only a few counts were recorded for this clonotype. This chain joins TRBV28 and TRBJ1-5, with 7 bases lining up with TRBD1. The V gene end was trimmed by 3 bases and the J gene end by 3 bases; junction bases not matched to a gene: 14. Germline lookup yields CDR1 MDHEN and CDR2 SYDVKM. The CDR3 covers 18 residues. CDR3 amino acids: CASSFAPWQGDTNQPQHF. DNA of the CDR3: TGTGCCAGCAGTTTCGCCCCCTGGCAGGGGGATACCAATCAGCCCCAGCATTTT.

This clonotype has only one observation. The chain uses TRBV7-2 and TRBJ2-7; D possibly corresponds to TRBD1 (6 bases). The CDR3 has 14 residues. Trimming took off 4 bases at V and 3 bases at J, with 13 bases between the two ends. Germline assignment: CDR1 SGHTA and CDR2 FQGNSA. CDR3 region: CASSSNRVGYEQYF. CDR3 DNA sequence: TGTGCCAGCAGCTCCAACAGGGTTGGCTACGAGCAGTACTTC.

The rearrangement links TRBV7-6 to TRBJ2-7; a possible D gene is TRBD1 (5 bases). Trimming shortened V by 0 bases and J by 0 bases, and 12 bases separated the two germline ends. The CDR3 runs 16 residues. Germline V CDR1 and CDR2: SGHVS, FNYEAQ. This CDR3 reads CASSLAQAGYSYEQYF. CDR3 in DNA: TGTGCCAGCAGCTTAGCACAGGCTGGGTACTCCTACGAGCAGTACTTC.

In the case of this clonotype: An end of the junction does not agree with germline; a read error may underlie this. The chain uses TRBV11-2 and TRBJ1-3; the D is unclear. The germline V gene encodes CDR1 SGHAT and CDR2 FQNNGV. The CDR3 sequence is 14 residues long. The CDR3 DNA sequence: TGTGCCAGCAGTTTAGAGGGAAACGGAAACACCATATATTTT. It is translated as CASSLEGNGNTIYF. Full variable domain (outside the CDR3, taken from reference TRBV11-2 and TRBJ1-3): EAGVAQSPRYKIIEKRQSVAFWCNPISGHATLYWYQQILGQGPKLLIQFQNNGVVDDSQLPKDRFSAERLKGVDSTLKIQPAKLEDSAVYLCASSLEGNGNTIYFGEGSWLTVV.

This clonotype was detected many times. The V call is TRBV7-9, the J call TRBJ2-7, with D tentatively TRBD1 (7 bases). V lost 1 base, J lost 3 bases, and 16 bases lay in between. CDR1 SEHNR and CDR2 FQNEAQ come from the germline V gene (reference sequence). This CDR3 spans 16 amino acids. CDR3 loop: CASSLVGGGRGYEQYF. As DNA, the CDR3 is TGTGCCAGCAGCTTAGTCGGAGGGGGCAGGGGCTACGAGCAGTACTTC.

In its sample, this clonotype was seen a few times. The chain has TRBV7-9 and TRBJ1-2; D unresolved. From germline, CDR1 is SEHNR and CDR2 FQNEAQ (reference sequence). Trimming pared 1 base from V and 8 bases from J, leaving 17 bases between. The CDR3 totals 15 residues. CDR3 in DNA: TGTGCCAGCAGCTTAGGTGACTCCCGAACTTGGGGCTACACCTTC. Translating gives CASSLGDSRTWGYTF.

Only a few counts were recorded for this clonotype. V and J are TRBV7-2 and TRBJ2-3; tentative D call: TRBD2 (5 bases). V was cut by 3 bases and J by 0 bases, with 7 bases left in between. Germline lookup yields CDR1 SGHTA and CDR2 FQGNSA. The CDR3 is 14 amino acids. CDR3 sequence: CASSFRGSTDTQYF. The CDR3 DNA sequence: TGTGCCAGCAGCTTCCGGGGTAGCACAGATACGCAGTATTTT.

This clonotype was picked up a small number of times. The chain employs TRBV7-2 and TRBJ2-7; D is unclear. Trimming removed 5 bases at V and 7 bases at J, with 15 bases between. This CDR3 is built from 13 residues. Germline values: CDR1 SGHTA, CDR2 FQGNSA. This CDR3 is CASSPRAGEEQYF. The CDR3 DNA follows: TGTGCCAGCAGCCCAAGGGCAGGAGAAGAGCAGTACTTC.

The CDR3 loop reads CASSSPYPRQGANGDTQYF. CDR3 in DNA: TGTGCCAGCAGCTCACCCTACCCCAGACAGGGGGCCAATGGAGATACGCAGTATTTT. The chain employs TRBV5-6 and TRBJ2-3; 10 bases are shared with TRBD1. The germline V gene has CDR1 SGHDT and CDR2 YYEEEE. V was pared by 3 bases and J by 5 bases, with 18 bases of the junction left unmatched. The CDR3 sequence is 19 residues long.

The chain combines TRBV9 with TRBJ2-5, with a tentative D call TRBD2 (5 bases). The CDR3 extends over 13 amino acids. V was cut by 0 bases and J by 5 bases, with 8 bases left in between. CDR1 and CDR2 from the germline V gene are SGDLS and YYNGEE. The CDR3 reads CASSVAGVETQYF. The CDR3 DNA is TGTGCCAGCAGCGTAGCCGGGGTTGAGACCCAGTACTTC.

The sample holds a few counts of this clonotype. V and J are TRBV12-3 or TRBV12-4 and TRBJ2-2; TRBD1 aligns across 9 bases. The V segment lost 6 bases and the J segment 10 bases; nucleotides outside the gene matches: 9. The CDR3 spans 14 residues. This chain's CDR3 is CASRHRGPNEELFF. The CDR3 coding sequence is TGTGCCAGCAGGCACAGGGGGCCGAACGAGGAGCTGTTTTTT.

The chain carries TRBV7-2 and TRBJ2-5; a possible D gene is TRBD2 (5 bases). Germline V CDR1 and CDR2: SGHTA, FQGNSA. The CDR3 contains 15 residues. Deletions cut 2 bases from V and 5 bases from J, with 15 bases between. The CDR3 bases are TGTGCCAGCAGCTTACCCTACCCCAGGAGGGAGACCCAGTACTTC. Translation gives CASSLPYPRRETQYF.

The chain combines TRBV7-3 with TRBJ1-1; 8 bases line up with TRBD1. The CDR3 length is 13 residues. Germline-derived CDR1 and CDR2 are SGHTA and FQGTGA. V dropped 5 bases and J dropped 5; count of bases not matched to a gene: 4. The CDR3 is CASSPWTGTEAFF. The CDR3 coding sequence is TGTGCCAGCAGCCCATGGACAGGGACTGAAGCTTTCTTT. Variable domain in full (rest from reference TRBV7-3 and TRBJ1-1): GAGVSQTPSNKVTEKGKYVELRCDPISGHTALYWYRQSLGQGPEFLIYFQGTGAADDSGLPNDRFFAVRPEGSVSTLKIQRTERGDSAVYLCASSPWTGTEAFFGQGTRLTVV.

The sample holds many counts of this clonotype. The chain combines TRBV2 with TRBJ1-2, with 10 positions matching TRBD1. After removal of 6 bases from V and 4 bases from J, the junction contained 11 bases not matched to a gene. The CDR3 extends over 16 amino acids. The germline V gene encodes CDR1 SNHLY and CDR2 FYNNEI. The DNA for the CDR3 is TGTGCCAGCAGCCCGATTAGGACAGGGGGTCCCTATGGCTACACCTTC. Translated, it gives CASSPIRTGGPYGYTF.

V and J are TRBV4-3 and TRBJ1-2; no reliable D call. The germline V gene encodes CDR1 LGHNA and CDR2 YSLEER. This CDR3 is 14 amino acids long. Trimming removed 1 base at V and 3 bases at J, with 9 bases between. The DNA of the CDR3 is TGCGCCAGCAGCCAAGGGAGGCAGGACTATGGCTACACCTTC. Protein product: CASSQGRQDYGYTF.

The genes are TRBV18 and TRBJ2-3, with 8 bases aligning to TRBD1. Germline V gene data show CDR1 as KGHSH and CDR2 as LQKENI. The CDR3 totals 15 residues. With 5 bases clipped from V and 2 bases from J, the junction kept 6 bases outside the gene matches. The chain's CDR3 is CASSNRDRTTDTQYF. In DNA form, the CDR3 reads TGTGCCAGCTCAAACCGGGACAGGACCACAGATACGCAGTATTTT.

The V call is TRBV20-1, the J call TRBJ2-2; TRBD1 aligns across 10 bases. Germline CDR1 is DFQATT and CDR2 is SNEGSKA (reference sequence). The CDR3 loop spans 16 amino acids. V was clipped by 0 bases and J by 5 bases; unmatched bases: 6. The CDR3 nucleotides are TGCAGTGCTAGAGATGGGGGACAGGGGTTAACCGGGGAGCTGTTTTTT. It yields the protein CSARDGGQGLTGELFF.

The chain carries TRBV15 and TRBJ1-2; D not certain. Per germline, CDR1 LNHNV and CDR2 YYDKDF (reference sequence). The CDR3 loop spans 15 amino acids. The germline V and J ends were trimmed by 6 bases and 0 bases, with 14 bases remaining between them. The DNA for the CDR3 is TGTGCCACCAGATCTCCGGGGAGTCCTAACTATGGCTACACCTTC. Protein product: CATRSPGSPNYGYTF.

The V gene is TRBV6-4, the J gene TRBJ1-1; D is unresolved. Germline CDR1 reads MRHNA; CDR2 reads SNTAGT. V was trimmed by 2 bases and J by 10 bases, leaving 20 bases between them. This CDR3 contains 15 residues. The CDR3 region has the DNA TGTGCCAGCAGTGACCCTTCCGGGCCCCTTGGTCCAGCTTTCTTT. Amino acids: CASSDPSGPLGPAFF.